This T cell receptor beta chain was sequenced in a study of T-cell reconstitution after alpha-beta-depleted transplantation in children. The library targeted TCRbeta and was prepared with unique molecular identifiers. TCRdb itself ran the PCR reads through MiXCR, one entry per CDR3 protein. This sample carries 90,000 to 100,000 distinct CDR3 sequences, around a quarter of them seen once, and the ten largest clones take about a fifth. Study results and limitations: Alpha-beta T cells about two months after transplant reportedly derived from several hundred expanded graft clones. Once a year had passed after transplant, T-cell counts and diversity came mostly from newly produced T cells.

With regard to this clonotype: What it binds is unknown.

The source of this sequence is a boy younger than 10 with acute lymphoblastic leukemia, due to receive a stem cell transplant. The sample in question was PBMCs, obtained before TCRalphabeta/CD19-depleted stem cell transplant.

The CDR3 is CASSPGPGGNQPQHF. CDR3 DNA sequence: TGCGCCAGCAGTCCCGGGCCGGGAGGCAATCAGCCCCAGCATTTT. The chain has TRBV5-1 and TRBJ1-5; D is unclear. CDR1 and CDR2 (germline): SGHRS, YFSETQ. Trimming left V 5 bases short and J 2 bases short, with 14 bases between. The CDR3 is 15 residues long.